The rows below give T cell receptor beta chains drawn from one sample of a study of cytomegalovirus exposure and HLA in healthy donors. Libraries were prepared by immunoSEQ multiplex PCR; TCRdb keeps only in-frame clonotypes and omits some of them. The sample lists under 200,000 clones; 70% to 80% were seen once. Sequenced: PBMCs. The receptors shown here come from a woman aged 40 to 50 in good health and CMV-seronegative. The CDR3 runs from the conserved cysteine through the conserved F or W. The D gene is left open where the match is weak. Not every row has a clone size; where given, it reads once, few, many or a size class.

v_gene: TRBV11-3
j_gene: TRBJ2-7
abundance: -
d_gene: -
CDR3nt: TGTGCCAGCAGCTTACCAGGGGGGAAGAACGAGCAGTACTTC
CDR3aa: CASSLPGGKNEQYF

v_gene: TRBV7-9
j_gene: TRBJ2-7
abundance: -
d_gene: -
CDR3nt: TGTGCCAGCAGCTTGGCCGGGTCCTACGAGCAGTACTTC
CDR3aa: CASSLAGSYEQYF

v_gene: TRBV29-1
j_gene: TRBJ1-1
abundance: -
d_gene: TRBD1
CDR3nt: TGCAGCGTCAGGACAGGGAGGGCTGAAGCTTTCTTT
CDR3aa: CSVRTGRAEAFF

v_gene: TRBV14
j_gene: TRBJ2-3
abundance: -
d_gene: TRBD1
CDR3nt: TGTGCCAGCAGCCGGGACAGGGGGGGATATACGCAGTATTTT
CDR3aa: CASSRDRGGYTQYF

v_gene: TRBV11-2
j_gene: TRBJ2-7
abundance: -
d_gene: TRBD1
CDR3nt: TGTGCCAGCAGCACCGGGACAGGCGCCGCGGTGTTC
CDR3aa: CASSTGTGAAVF

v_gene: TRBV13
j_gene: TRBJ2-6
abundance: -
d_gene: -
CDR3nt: TGTGCCAGCAGCTTCTGGGCTGGAGGGGCCAACGTCCTGACTTTC
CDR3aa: CASSFWAGGANVLTF

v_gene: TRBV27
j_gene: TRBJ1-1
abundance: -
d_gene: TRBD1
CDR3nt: TGTGCCAGCAGGCGCCCGACAGGGCGGAACACTGAAGCTTTCTTT
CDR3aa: CASRRPTGRNTEAFF

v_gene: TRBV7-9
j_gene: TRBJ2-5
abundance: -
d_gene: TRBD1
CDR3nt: TGTGCCAGCAGCAGCAGGACAGGGTTCCCTCAAGAGACCCAGTACTTC
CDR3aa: CASSSRTGFPQETQYF

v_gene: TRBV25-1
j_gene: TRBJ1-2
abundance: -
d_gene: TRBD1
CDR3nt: TGTGCCAGCAGTGAGTTGGACAGGCGAGGCTACACCTTC
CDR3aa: CASSELDRRGYTF

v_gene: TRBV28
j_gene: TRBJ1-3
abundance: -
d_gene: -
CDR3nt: TGTGCCAGCGGGGGCAGGGGCGGAAACACCATATATTTT
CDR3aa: CASGGRGGNTIYF

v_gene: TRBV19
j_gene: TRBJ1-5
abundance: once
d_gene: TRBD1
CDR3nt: TGTGCCAGTAGGCCGGGACAGCAATTTCAGCCCCAGCATTTT
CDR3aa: CASRPGQQFQPQHF

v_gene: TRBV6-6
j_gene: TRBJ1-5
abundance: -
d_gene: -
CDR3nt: TGTGCCAGCAGCGACGCGGGGGTAATGGTTCAGCCCCAGCATTTT
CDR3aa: CASSDAGVMVQPQHF

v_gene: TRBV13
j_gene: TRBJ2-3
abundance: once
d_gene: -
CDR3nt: TGTGCCAGCAGCTCCTCCGGTATACTGCCTCAAACAGATACGCAGTATTTT
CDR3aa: CASSSSGILPQTDTQYF

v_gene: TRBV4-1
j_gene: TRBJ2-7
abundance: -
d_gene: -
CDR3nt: TGCGCCAGCAGCCACAGCCTAGCCTACGAGCAGTACTTC
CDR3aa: CASSHSLAYEQYF

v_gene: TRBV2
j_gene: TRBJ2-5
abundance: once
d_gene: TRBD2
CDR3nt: TGTGCCAGCAGGGAGCGGGAGGGCCACCAAGAGACCCAGTACTTC
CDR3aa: CASREREGHQETQYF

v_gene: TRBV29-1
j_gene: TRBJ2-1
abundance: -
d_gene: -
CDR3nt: TGCAGCGTACGGACGGGGTACTTCTTCTTC
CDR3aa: CSVRTGYFFF

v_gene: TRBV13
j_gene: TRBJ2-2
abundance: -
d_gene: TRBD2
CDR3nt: TGTGCCAGCAGCTGGACTAGCGGGGGGGCGAACACCGGGGAGCTGTTTTTT
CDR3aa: CASSWTSGGANTGELFF

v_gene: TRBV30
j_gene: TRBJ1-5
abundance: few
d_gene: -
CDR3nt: TGTGCCTGGAGTGTAGGAGATCAGCCCCAGCATTTT
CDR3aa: CAWSVGDQPQHF

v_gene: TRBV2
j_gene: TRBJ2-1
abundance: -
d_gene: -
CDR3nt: TGTGCCAGCAGGGACAACTCCTACAATGAGCAGTTCTTC
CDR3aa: CASRDNSYNEQFF

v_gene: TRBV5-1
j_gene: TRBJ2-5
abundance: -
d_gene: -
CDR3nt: TGCGCCAGCAGCTTGGCTCCGAGAGAGACCCAGTACTTC
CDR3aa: CASSLAPRETQYF

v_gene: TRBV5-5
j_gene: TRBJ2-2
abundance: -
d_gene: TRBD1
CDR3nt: TGTGCCAGCAGCTTTGGGGGACAGGGGAACACCGGGGAGCTGTTTTTT
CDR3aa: CASSFGGQGNTGELFF

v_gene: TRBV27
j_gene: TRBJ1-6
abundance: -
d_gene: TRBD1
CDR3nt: TGTGCCAGCCATAGTCTAACAGGGGGTAATTCACCCCTCCACTTT
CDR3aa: CASHSLTGGNSPLHF

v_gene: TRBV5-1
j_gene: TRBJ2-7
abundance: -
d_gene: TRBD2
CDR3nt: TGCGCCAGCAGCCTCATGGGGGTTACCGGGACTAGCGAACGCTACGAGCAGTACTTC
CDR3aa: CASSLMGVTGTSERYEQYF

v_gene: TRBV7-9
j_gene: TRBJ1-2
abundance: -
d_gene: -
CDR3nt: TGTGCCAGCAGCAGGGGCGAAAGTAAAAATGGCTACACCTTC
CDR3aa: CASSRGESKNGYTF

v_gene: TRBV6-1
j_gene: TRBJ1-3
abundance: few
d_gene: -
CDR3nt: TGTGCCAGCACGGGGTACTCTGGAAACACCATATATTTT
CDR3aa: CASTGYSGNTIYF

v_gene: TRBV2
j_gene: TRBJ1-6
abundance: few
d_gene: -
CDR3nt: TGTGCCAGCAGTGAGGGGGGATACGATTCACCCCTCCACTTT
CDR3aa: CASSEGGYDSPLHF

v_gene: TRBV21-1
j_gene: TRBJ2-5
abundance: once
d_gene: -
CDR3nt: TGTGCCAGCAGCAACGGGATAGGAGGGAAGGAGACCCAGTACTTC
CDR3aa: CASSNGIGGKETQYF

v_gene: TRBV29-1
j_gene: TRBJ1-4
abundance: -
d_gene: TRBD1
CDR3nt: TGCAGCGCTAGGGGGGTTGCGGGACAGGGAATTGAAAAACTGTTTTTT
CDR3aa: CSARGVAGQGIEKLFF

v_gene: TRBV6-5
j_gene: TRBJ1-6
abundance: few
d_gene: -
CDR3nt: TGTGCCAGCAGTTTAGGATGGGGGCAAAATTCACCCCTCCACTTT
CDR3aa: CASSLGWGQNSPLHF

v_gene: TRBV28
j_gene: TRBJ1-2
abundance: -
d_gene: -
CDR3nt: TGTGCCACCTCCGGGTTTAGCTATGGCTACACCTTC
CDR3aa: CATSGFSYGYTF

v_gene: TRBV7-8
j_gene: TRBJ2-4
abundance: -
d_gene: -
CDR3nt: TGTGCCAGCAGCTTAGAGGGGGTATTAGCCAAAAACATTCAGTACTTC
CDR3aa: CASSLEGVLAKNIQYF

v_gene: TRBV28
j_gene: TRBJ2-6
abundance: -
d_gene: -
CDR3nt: TGTGCCAGCAGTTCCAGATTAGGGGGATCTGGGGCCAACGTCCTGACTTTC
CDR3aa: CASSSRLGGSGANVLTF

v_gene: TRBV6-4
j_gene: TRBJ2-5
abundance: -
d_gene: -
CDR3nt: TGTGCCAGCAGTGATCCTAGCCGACGGTCGGGGACCCAGTACTTC
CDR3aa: CASSDPSRRSGTQYF

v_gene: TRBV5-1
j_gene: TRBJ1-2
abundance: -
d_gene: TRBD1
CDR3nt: TGCGCCAGCAGCCCAGGAACAGGGGGCGCCGTCTCTGGCTACACCTTC
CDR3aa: CASSPGTGGAVSGYTF

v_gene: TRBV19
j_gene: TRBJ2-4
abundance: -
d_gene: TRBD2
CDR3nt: TGTGCCAGTAGTATAGAACACCGGACTAGCATTCAGTACTTC
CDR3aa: CASSIEHRTSIQYF

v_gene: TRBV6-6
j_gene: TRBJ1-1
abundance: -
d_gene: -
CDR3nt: TGTGCCAGCAGTTACATCGGAGCGAACACTGAAGCTTTCTTT
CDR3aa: CASSYIGANTEAFF

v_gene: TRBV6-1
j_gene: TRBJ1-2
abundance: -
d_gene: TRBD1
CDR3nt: TGTGCCAGCAGTGAAGCCCCAGGGGGCCCGGGTGGCTACACCTTC
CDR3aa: CASSEAPGGPGGYTF

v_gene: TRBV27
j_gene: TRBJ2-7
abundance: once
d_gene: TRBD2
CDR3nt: TGTGCCAGCAGTTTGGGCGGGGGCTACGAGCAGTACTTC
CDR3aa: CASSLGGGYEQYF

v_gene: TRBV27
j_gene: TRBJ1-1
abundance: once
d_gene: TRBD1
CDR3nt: TGTGCCAGCAGTTTATCCTGGACAGGAAAAGAAGCTTTCTTT
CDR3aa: CASSLSWTGKEAFF

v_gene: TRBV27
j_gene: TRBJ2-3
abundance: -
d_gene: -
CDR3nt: TGTGCCAGCAGCCTCGAGGGCACAGATACGCAGTATTTT
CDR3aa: CASSLEGTDTQYF